The TCR beta chain under discussion was sequenced for a study of regulatory T cells in long-lasting Graves disease. Germline V CDR1 and CDR2: MNHEY, SMNVEV (reference sequence). CDR3 size: 13 residues. Regarding time point: newly diagnosed GD, antithyroid drugs for less than 3 months. RNA extracted from PBMCs served as the sequencing template. Arm-PCR of CDR3 regions and iRepertoire HTBI primers were the basis on which TCR beta libraries were built. TCRdb re-called the multiplex PCR reads with MiXCR, one entry per CDR3 protein. The sample has around 250,000 distinct CDR3 sequences, around 20% seen once. Regarding this clonotype: The junction and the germline gene differ at one end; a read error may be behind it.

This specimen was peripheral blood mononuclear cells (PBMCs), taken at new diagnosis, from a patient treated with antithyroid drugs. This sequence joins TRBV27 and TRBJ1-2; tentatively, D is TRBD1 (5 bases). The receptor's source is a female donor with Graves disease. The CDR3 nucleotides are TGTGCGAGCAGGGAGGGGCCAGACTATGGCTACACCTTC. Amino acid sequence: CASREGPDYGYTF.